One T cell receptor (beta chain) is described in this entry. Its antigen is unknown. The data stem from a study of OX40 agonist ivuxolimab in advanced cancers. Study-level information: Patients got intravenous ivuxolimab at 0.01 to 10 mg/kg every 2 weeks. Study-level points and caveats: Researchers report that CD8+ T cells had, on average, more expanded clones than CD4+. Partial responders treated at 0.1-3.0 mg/kg exhibited clonal expansion among the lowest measured.

Clones were sequenced by immunoSEQ multiplex PCR, and TCRdb holds only the in-frame ones, with some missing. The sample contains tens of thousands of clones, about 89% of which appear only once. V was cut by 4 bases and J by 5 bases, with 14 bases left in between. Germline CDR1 is SGHAT and CDR2 is FQNNGV. This CDR3 comprises 15 residues. Cycle 7 day 1, cycle 4 day 1, and baseline were the timepoints at which blood was sampled. Sequenced here: CD4+ or CD8+ T cells sorted from blood, sampled in a trial of the OX40 agonist ivuxolimab. V is TRBV11-2 and J is TRBJ1-4; D is perhaps TRBD1 (5 bases). The TCR was taken from an adult with an advanced solid tumor such as melanoma, head and neck, liver or kidney cancer. CDR3: CASSSPWGPNEKLFF. CDR3 nucleotides: TGTGCCAGCAGCTCTCCATGGGGACCGAATGAAAAACTGTTTTTT.